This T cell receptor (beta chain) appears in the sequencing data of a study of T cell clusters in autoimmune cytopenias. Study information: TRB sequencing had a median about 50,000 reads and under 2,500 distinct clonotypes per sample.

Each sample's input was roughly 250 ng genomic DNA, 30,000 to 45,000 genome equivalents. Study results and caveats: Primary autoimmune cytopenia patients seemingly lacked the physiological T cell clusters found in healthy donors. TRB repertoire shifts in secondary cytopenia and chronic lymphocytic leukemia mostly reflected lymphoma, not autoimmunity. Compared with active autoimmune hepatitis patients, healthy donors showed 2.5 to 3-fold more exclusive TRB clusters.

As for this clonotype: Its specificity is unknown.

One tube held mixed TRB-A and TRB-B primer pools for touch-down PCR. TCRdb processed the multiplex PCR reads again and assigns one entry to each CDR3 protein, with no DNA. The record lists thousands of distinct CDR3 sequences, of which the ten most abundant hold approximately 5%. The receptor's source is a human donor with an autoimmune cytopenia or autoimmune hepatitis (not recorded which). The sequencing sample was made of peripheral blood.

The CDR3 spells CASSRATGNTIYF. The rearrangement links TRBV28 to TRBJ1-3. This CDR3 is 13 amino acids long. Germline CDR1 reads MDHEN; CDR2 reads SYDVKM. Filled out from reference TRBV28 and TRBJ1-3, the complete variable domain reads DVKVTQSSRYLVKRTGEKVFLECVQDMDHENMFWYRQDPGLGLRLIYFSYDVKMKEKGDIPEGYSVSREKKERFSLILESASTNQTSMYLCASSRATGNTIYFGEGSWLTVV.